Below are 14 T cell receptor beta chains sequenced from a single sample in a study of T cells after yellow fever vaccination. Each CDR3 protein gets one entry after TCRdb re-called the 5' RACE reads with MiXCR. Of about 260,000 distinct CDR3 sequences in the sample, about 5% are singletons; the top ten hold less than 3.5%. The source material was CD4+ T cells sorted from PBMCs, sampled on the day of the yellow fever booster vaccination. The receptors come from a man in his late teens or twenties who received the YFV17D yellow fever vaccine.

This clonotype was counted between two and nine times. The chain joins TRBV28 to TRBJ1-5; possible D gene TRBD1, 5 bases. The CDR3 runs 12 residues. Germline V CDR1 and CDR2: MDHEN, SYDVKM. V was cut by 3 bases and J by 14 bases, with 14 bases left in between. CDR3 coding DNA: TGTGCCAGCAGTTTCGTGGGGGGGAGGAAGCATTTT. As protein: CASSFVGGRKHF. Using reference TRBV28 and TRBJ1-5 for the parts outside the CDR3, the full variable domain is DVKVTQSSRYLVKRTGEKVFLECVQDMDHENMFWYRQDPGLGLRLIYFSYDVKMKEKGDIPEGYSVSREKKERFSLILESASTNQTSMYLCASSFVGGRKHFGDGTRLSIL.

On this clonotype itself: Possible read error: a much larger clone is one base away. This chain uses TRBV7-2 with TRBJ2-6; unclear D gene. Germline V gene lookup returns CDR1 SGHTA and CDR2 FQGNSA. This CDR3 contains 15 residues. V gave up 1 base and J gave up 0 bases, with 4 bases separating them. CDR3 nucleotide sequence: TGTGCCAGCAGCTTAGAGGTCTCTGGGGCCAACGTCCTGACTTTC. It translates to CASSLEVSGANVLTF.

This clonotype showed up just a few times. The J gene is TRBJ2-1, the V gene TRBV15; D unresolved. V was pared by 0 bases and J by 7 bases, with 10 bases between. Per germline, CDR1 LNHNV and CDR2 YYDKDF (reference sequence). This CDR3 comprises 14 residues. CDR3 protein: CATSRDTTSNEQFF. CDR3 in DNA: TGTGCCACCAGCAGAGATACTACGTCTAATGAGCAGTTCTTC.

This clonotype has just a few counts. The CDR3 reads CASLRYYGYTF. The CDR3 nucleotides are TGTGCCAGCCTGAGGTACTATGGCTACACCTTC. This sequence joins TRBV12-3 or TRBV12-4 and TRBJ1-2; the D is unclear. The V gene lost 8 bases and the J gene lost 3 bases, with 7 bases spanning the gap. The CDR3 is made up of 11 amino acids.

This clonotype was observed at least ten times. V is TRBV7-2 and J is TRBJ1-5; no definite D call. V was clipped by 6 bases and J by 5 bases, with 8 bases between them. In germline, CDR1 is SGHTA, CDR2 FQGNSA. This CDR3 comprises 12 residues. The CDR3 coding sequence is TGTGCCAGCAGAGGTGAAGATCAGCCCCAGCATTTT. Translating it yields CASRGEDQPQHF.

This clonotype has at least ten counts. V usage is TRBV10-2 and J usage is TRBJ2-3; 11 positions agree with TRBD2. Trimming removed 2 bases from V and 2 bases from J; junction bases left unmatched: 3. Germline V lookup: CDR1 WSHSY, CDR2 SAAADI. This CDR3 contains 16 residues. The CDR3 region is CASSELAGGPTDTQYF. Written as DNA, the CDR3 is TGCGCCAGCAGTGAGCTAGCGGGGGGCCCCACAGATACGCAGTATTTT.

The rearrangement links TRBV7-9 to TRBJ2-3; D gene unclear. There are 14 residues in the CDR3. Germline CDR1 and CDR2: SEHNR and FQNEAQ (reference sequence). V was trimmed by 2 bases and J by 4 bases, leaving 10 bases between them. The CDR3, as DNA: TGTGCCAGCAGCTTACTGGGCCCGCCAGATACGCAGTATTTT. Translated: CASSLLGPPDTQYF. Filled out from reference TRBV7-9 and TRBJ2-3, the complete variable domain reads DTGVSQNPRHKITKRGQNVTFRCDPISEHNRLYWYRQTLGQGPEFLTYFQNEAQLEKSRLLSDRFSAERPKGSFSTLEIQRTEQGDSAMYLCASSLLGPPDTQYFGPGTRLTVL.

This chain uses TRBV6-5 with TRBJ1-2; 9 bases are a match to TRBD1. The CDR3 totals 13 residues. CDR1 is MNHEY and CDR2 is SVGAGI in the germline V gene. Trimming at V came to 6 bases and at J to 6 bases, leaving 5 bases not matched to a gene. CDR3 in DNA: TGTGCCAGCAGGCGACAGGGGGAGGATGGCTACACCTTC. Protein product: CASRRQGEDGYTF.

This clonotype was picked up many times. This chain uses TRBV7-2 with TRBJ2-2; 9 positions match TRBD1. V gave up 7 bases and J gave up 3 bases; unmatched junction bases: 6. CDR3 size: 15 residues. Germline CDR1 and CDR2: SGHTA and FQGNSA. The CDR3: CASTLTGGYTGELFF. In nucleotides, the CDR3 is TGTGCCAGCACCCTGACAGGGGGTTACACCGGGGAGCTGTTTTTT.

This clonotype was observed a handful of times. V usage is TRBV2 and J usage is TRBJ1-2; D is perhaps TRBD1 (6 bases). This CDR3 region has 13 residues. V gave up 4 bases and J gave up 6 bases, with 12 bases separating them. The germline V gene has CDR1 SNHLY and CDR2 FYNNEI. The CDR3 reads CASSGAGGNGYTF. The DNA of the CDR3 is TGTGCCAGCAGTGGAGCTGGGGGCAATGGCTACACCTTC.

The rearrangement links TRBV7-8 to TRBJ1-5; D is undetermined. Germline CDR1 is SGHVS and CDR2 is FQNEAQ. The CDR3 consists of 13 residues. Deletions cut 3 bases from V and 7 bases from J, with 10 bases between. Here the CDR3 reads CASSFQFGQPQHF. In DNA form, the CDR3 reads TGTGCCAGCAGCTTCCAATTCGGGCAGCCCCAGCATTTT.

The J gene is TRBJ1-4, the V gene TRBV10-3; D remains unclear. Germline assignment: CDR1 ENHRY and CDR2 SYGVKD. Trimming took 2 bases from V and 5 from J, leaving 6 bases between them. CDR3 size: 13 residues. The chain's CDR3 is CAISEMGNEKLFF. CDR3 bases: TGTGCCATCAGTGAGATGGGAAATGAAAAACTGTTTTTT.

The rearrangement links TRBV30 to TRBJ2-7; D might be TRBD1 (6 bases). The ends were cut back, 4 bases at V and 2 bases at J, with 9 bases in the middle. This CDR3 comprises 12 residues. Germline V lookup: CDR1 GTSNPN, CDR2 SVGIG (reference sequence). The DNA of the CDR3 is TGTGCCTGGACGGCAGGGGCCTACGAGCAGTACTTC. This codes for CAWTAGAYEQYF. Looking up the rest from reference TRBV30 and TRBJ2-7 gives the full variable domain: SQTIHQWPATLVQPVGSPLSLECTVEGTSNPNLYWYRQAAGRGLQLLFYSVGIGQISSEVPQNLSASRPQDRQFILSSKKLLLSDSGFYLCAWTAGAYEQYFGPGTRLTVT.

This clonotype was seen ten or more times. V is TRBV20-1 and J is TRBJ1-5; 9 bases line up with TRBD1. The germline V gene has CDR1 DFQATT and CDR2 SNEGSKA (reference sequence). Losses at the gene ends were 3 bases for V and 6 bases for J; bases not matched to a gene: 6. CDR3 length: 14 residues. The CDR3 protein is CSASGDREAQPQHF. The CDR3 nucleotides are TGCAGTGCTAGTGGGGACAGGGAGGCTCAGCCCCAGCATTTT.